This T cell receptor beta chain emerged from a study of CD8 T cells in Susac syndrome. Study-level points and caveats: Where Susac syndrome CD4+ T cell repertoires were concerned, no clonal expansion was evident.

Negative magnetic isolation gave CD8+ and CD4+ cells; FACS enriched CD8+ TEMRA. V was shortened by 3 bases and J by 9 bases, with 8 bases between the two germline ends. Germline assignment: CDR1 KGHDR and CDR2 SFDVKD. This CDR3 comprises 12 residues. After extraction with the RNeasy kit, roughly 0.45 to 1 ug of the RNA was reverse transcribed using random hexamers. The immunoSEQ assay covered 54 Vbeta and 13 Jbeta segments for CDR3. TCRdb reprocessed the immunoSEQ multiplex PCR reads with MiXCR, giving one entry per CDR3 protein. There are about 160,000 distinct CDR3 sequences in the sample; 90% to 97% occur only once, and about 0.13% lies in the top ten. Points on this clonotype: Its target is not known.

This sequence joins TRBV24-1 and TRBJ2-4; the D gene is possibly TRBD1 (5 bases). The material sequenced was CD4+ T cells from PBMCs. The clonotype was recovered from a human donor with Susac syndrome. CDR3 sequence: CATSDPTGIQYF. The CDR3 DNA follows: TGTGCCACCAGTGATCCAACAGGCATTCAGTACTTC.